The sequence of this T cell receptor beta chain was determined in a study of blood T cell repertoires in COVID-19. Study information: Samples representing acute and convalescent COVID-19 were sourced from the United States, Italy and Spain. PBMCs, B-cell-depleted T cells, or T cells were the source of the cDNA or gDNA that made up the material.

Per the original methods: From reference gene primer amplification, estimates of nucleated cell counts were derived. Data came from immunoSEQ multiplex PCR; TCRdb stores just in-frame clones and leaves some out. Clone size and V and J calls were adopted from that table, with D and trimming inferred from the DNA. The sample has 200,000 to 250,000 clones; about four fifths are singletons. This CDR3 comprises 11 residues. V lost 5 bases, J lost 8 bases, and 6 bases lay in between. The germline V gene has CDR1 LNHDA and CDR2 SQIVND (reference sequence). The sample taken for sequencing was peripheral blood. V and J are TRBV19 and TRBJ1-4; D is undetermined. This TCR was sampled from a woman older than 75 with acute or convalescent COVID-19. CDR3 DNA sequence: TGTGCCAGTAGTTCCGGGGAAAAACTGTTTTTT. This translates into CASSSGEKLFF. Filled out from reference TRBV19 and TRBJ1-4, the complete variable domain reads DGGITQSPKYLFRKEGQNVTLSCEQNLNHDAMYWYRQDPGQGLRLIYYSQIVNDFQKGDIAEGYSVSREKKESFPLTVTSAQKNPTAFYLCASSSGEKLFFGSGTQLSVL.